These 10 T cell receptor beta chains came from one sample sequenced in a study of T cell repertoires in cytomegalovirus infection. These receptors are not linked to any known antigen. TCRdb redid the calling of the reads with MiXCR, one entry per CDR3 protein. The sample records about 20,000 distinct CDR3 sequences, around two fifths being singletons. The sequencing here drew on CD8+ T cells from cultured PBMCs, taken from culture after CMV antigen stimulation. The receptors originated from a human donor in good health (CMV status not recorded). Some clones in this sample may be carry-over from other donors' samples.

The V call is TRBV7-2, the J call TRBJ1-1; D may be TRBD1 (6 bases). Trimming stripped 5 bases from V and 1 base from J, with 11 bases between. The CDR3 length is 14 residues. Germline CDR1 and CDR2: SGHTA and FQGNSA. In nucleotides, the CDR3 is TGTGCCAGCAGCAGACAGGTAAAGAACACTGAAGCTTTCTTT. This translates into CASSRQVKNTEAFF.

The chain carries TRBV6-2 or TRBV6-3 and TRBJ2-3; no definite D call. Trimming pared 4 bases from V and 3 bases from J, leaving 11 bases between. The CDR3 has 14 amino acids. CDR1 is MNHEY, CDR2 SVGEGT, per germline. In nucleotides, the CDR3 is TGTGCCAGCAGTTCTCCTACAGAGACAGATACGCAGTATTTT. This sequence encodes CASSSPTETDTQYF.

This chain joins TRBV7-2 and TRBJ2-5, with D hard to call. The CDR3 is 15 amino acids. Per the germline V gene, CDR1 is SGHTA and CDR2 is FQGNSA. With 6 bases removed from V and 1 base from J, the gap between germline ends came to 15 bases. The CDR3 protein is CASSLVRGFQETQYF. The CDR3 nucleotides read TGTGCCAGCAGTTTGGTTCGCGGTTTCCAAGAGACCCAGTACTTC.

This clonotype appeared many times. This chain uses TRBV7-8 with TRBJ2-7, with 7 bases aligning to TRBD1. The V gene end was trimmed by 1 base and the J gene end by 5 bases; junction bases not matched to a gene: 14. The CDR3 sequence is 17 residues long. CDR1 and CDR2 (germline): SGHVS, FQNEAQ. CDR3 loop: CASSLVSTGEIGDEQYF. Here the CDR3 DNA reads TGTGCCAGCAGCTTAGTATCAACAGGGGAGATTGGCGACGAGCAGTACTTC.

This chain links TRBV6-2 or TRBV6-3 with TRBJ2-1; D is unresolved. Germline CDR1 MNHEY, CDR2 SVGEGT. V lost 0 bases, J lost 7 bases, and 13 bases lay in between. The CDR3 spans 15 residues. The DNA of the CDR3 is TGTGCCAGCAGTTACTCGAATACGGCTAGGAATGAGCAGTTCTTC. It codes for CASSYSNTARNEQFF.

The chain links TRBV12-3 or TRBV12-4 to TRBJ2-7, with TRBD2 identical over 12 bases. This CDR3 contains 15 residues. J lost 1 base, V lost 6 bases, and 4 bases had no gene match. The CDR3 region is CASSLAGGPSYEQYF. The CDR3 nucleotides are TGTGCCAGCAGCCTAGCGGGGGGGCCATCCTACGAGCAGTACTTC.

This clonotype has more than one count but fewer than ten. This chain uses TRBV7-9 with TRBJ2-1; 8 bases are a match to TRBD2. The length of the CDR3 is 15 residues. J was trimmed by 5 bases and V by 3 bases; bases with no gene match: 6. The germline gives CDR1 SEHNR, CDR2 FQNEAQ (reference sequence). This CDR3 reads CASSFSELADNEQFF. DNA of the CDR3: TGTGCCAGCAGCTTTTCGGAACTAGCGGACAATGAGCAGTTCTTC.

The sample holds many counts of this clonotype. V gene TRBV7-2 combines with J gene TRBJ2-5; tentatively, D is TRBD2 (6 bases). The CDR3 is 17 residues long. V was shortened by 5 bases and J by 2 bases, with 21 bases between the two germline ends. In germline, CDR1 is SGHTA, CDR2 FQGNSA. The DNA of the CDR3 is TGTGCCAGCAGCCCCGTACTAGCACGGAGGGGACAAGAGACCCAGTACTTC. Its translation: CASSPVLARRGQETQYF. Together with reference TRBV7-2 and TRBJ2-5, the CDR3 gives the full variable domain: GAGVSQSPSNKVTEKGKDVELRCDPISGHTALYWYRQSLGQGLEFLIYFQGNSAPDKSGLPSDRFSAERTGGSVSTLTIQRTQQEDSAVYLCASSPVLARRGQETQYFGPGTRLLVL.

In its sample, this clonotype was seen a few times. The V and J genes are TRBV7-8 and TRBJ1-5; perhaps TRBD1 as D (6 bases). V lost 5 bases and J 1 base, leaving 12 bases between the germline ends. Germline assignment: CDR1 SGHVS and CDR2 FQNEAQ. The CDR3 is made up of 15 amino acids. The chain's CDR3 is CASSLGARSNQPQHF. The CDR3 coding sequence is TGTGCCAGCAGCCTGGGGGCACGGAGCAATCAGCCCCAGCATTTT.

This chain links TRBV19 with TRBJ2-7; 7 bases agree with TRBD1. Germline assignment: CDR1 LNHDA and CDR2 SQIVND (reference sequence). This CDR3 region has 13 residues. Losses at the gene ends were 3 bases for V and 5 bases for J; bases not matched to a gene: 4. CDR3 region: CASSMYRGDEQYF. DNA for the CDR3: TGTGCCAGTAGTATGTACAGGGGAGACGAGCAGTACTTC.